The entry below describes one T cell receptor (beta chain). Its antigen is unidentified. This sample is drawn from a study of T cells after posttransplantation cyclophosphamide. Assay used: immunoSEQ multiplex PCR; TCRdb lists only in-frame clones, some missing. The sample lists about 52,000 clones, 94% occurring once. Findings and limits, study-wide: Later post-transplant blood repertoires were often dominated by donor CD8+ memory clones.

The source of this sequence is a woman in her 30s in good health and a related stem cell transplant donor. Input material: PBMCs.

The CDR3, as DNA: TGTGCCAGCAGCTTGGACTCGGGACAGGACTATGGCTACACCTTC. Encoded protein: CASSLDSGQDYGYTF. The chain employs TRBV5-4 and TRBJ1-2; TRBD1 aligns across 8 bases. The CDR3 consists of 15 residues. The germline V gene has CDR1 SGHNT and CDR2 YYREEE (reference sequence). After removal of 0 bases from V and 3 bases from J, the junction contained 4 bases not matched to a gene.